This TCR beta chain was captured by sequencing in a study of T cell responses to AZD1222 COVID-19 vaccine. Background on the study: The study pooled second doses at about 4 or about 12 weeks. Study results and caveats: Compared with day 0, the breadth and depth of the Spike-specific TCR repertoire rose significantly after two doses of AZD1222. In all cases, repertoires were sampled only after the peak T cell response. Donors, mostly white British, included more females; clonal diversity was possibly underestimated.

As concerns this clone: Its antigen is still unknown.

Generated by immunoSEQ multiplex PCR, the TCRdb table keeps only in-frame clones and is missing some. Of 110,000 or so clones in the sample, around 90% were seen once. The CDR3 runs to 15 residues. Losses at the gene ends were 0 bases for V and 6 bases for J; bases not matched to a gene: 6. CDR1 MNHEY and CDR2 SVGAGI come from the germline V gene. The chain recombines TRBV6-5 with TRBJ1-2; 8 bases match TRBD1. This specimen consisted of peripheral blood, obtained on day 0 of AZD1222 vaccination. The source of this sequence is an adult in good health. The CDR3 protein is CASSYSSGGADGYTF. The CDR3 DNA reads TGTGCCAGCAGTTACTCGTCAGGGGGCGCCGATGGCTACACCTTC.